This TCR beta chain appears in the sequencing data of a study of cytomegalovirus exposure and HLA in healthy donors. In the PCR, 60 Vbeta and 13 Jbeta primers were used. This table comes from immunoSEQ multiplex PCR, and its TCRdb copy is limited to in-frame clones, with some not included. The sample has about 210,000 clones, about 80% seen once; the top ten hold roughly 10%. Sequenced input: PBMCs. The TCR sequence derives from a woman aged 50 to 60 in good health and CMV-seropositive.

The CDR3 loop reads CASSRPRDRATEQYF. The CDR3 DNA sequence: TGTGCCAGCAGTCGACCTCGGGACAGGGCTACCGAGCAGTACTTC. The chain has TRBV27 and TRBJ2-7; TRBD1 matches at 9 bases. The CDR3 sequence is 15 residues long. J gave up 6 bases and V 5 bases, and 11 bases lay outside the gene matches. CDR1 is MNHEY, CDR2 SMNVEV, per germline (reference sequence).